This paragraph reports one T cell receptor beta chain. Its target is not known. TEMRA cells were FACS-enriched, and CD8+ and CD4+ T cells were isolated negatively. This specimen belongs to a study of CD8 T cells in Susac syndrome. Study-level background: Patients with Susac syndrome were, at the time of blood collection, therapy-naive, maintained on corticosteroids, or maintained on intravenous immunoglobulin alone.

Roughly 0.45 to 1 ug RNA was reverse transcribed with random hexamers. TCRdb fed the immunoSEQ multiplex PCR reads into MiXCR, producing one record per CDR3 protein. The profile shows approximately 80,000 distinct CDR3 sequences, less than 95% of them singletons. Study-level results: The peak of CD8+ clonal expansion in Susac was seen in TEMRA cells and active patients.

Source material: CD8+ T cells from PBMCs. The receptor comes from a human donor with Susac syndrome.

The CDR3 DNA follows: TGTGCCAGCAGTTTAACCGGAGATACGCAGTATTTT. This sequence encodes CASSLTGDTQYF. V and J are TRBV12-3 or TRBV12-4 and TRBJ2-3; D uncertain. Trimming took off 2 bases at V and 5 bases at J, with 5 bases between the two ends. CDR3 length: 12 residues.